This T cell receptor (beta chain) was documented in a study of T-cell memory formation after mild COVID-19. Study in general: TCR clusters were mostly donor specific.

cDNA libraries for TCR alpha and TCR beta, carrying sample barcodes and UMIs, came from 5'RACE with constant-segment primers. Each CDR3 protein is one row after TCRdb ran MiXCR on the 5' RACE reads. The data hold about 400,000 distinct CDR3 sequences, with under 25% observed a single time. With respect to this clonotype: Antigen: not known.

General study points: Contracting CD4+ clones were located mainly in CM and EM, and CD8+ clones in EMRA.

The CDR3 totals 13 residues. Trimming removed 3 bases at V and 10 bases at J, with 14 bases between. The sequenced material came from PBMCs or a T cell subset sorted from them (not recorded which). The gene calls are TRBV12-3 or TRBV12-4 and TRBJ2-3, with D perhaps TRBD2 (5 bases). This TCR was sampled from an adult woman who had mild COVID-19 (a few samples of this study predate the infection). Cell type and time point are not known. The CDR3 loop is CASSFPLSGSQYF. The CDR3 DNA is TGTGCCAGCAGTTTCCCGCTTTCGGGGTCGCAGTATTTT.